This entry lists 12 T cell receptor beta chains sequenced from one sample in a study of cytomegalovirus exposure and HLA in healthy donors. PCR employed 60 Vbeta and 13 Jbeta primers. The data were produced by immunoSEQ multiplex PCR, yet TCRdb's version contains in-frame clones alone and is incomplete. Among fewer than 200,000 clones listed, approximately 72% were seen once. Sequencing was done on a sample of PBMCs. The receptors come from a human donor in good health.

This rearrangement joins TRBV2 to TRBJ1-2, with 9 bases matching TRBD1. The CDR3 runs to 15 residues. Germline values: CDR1 SNHLY, CDR2 FYNNEI. Trimming removed 4 bases from V and 3 bases from J; junction bases left unmatched: 6. The CDR3 DNA reads TGTGCCAGCAGTGGCGGACAGGGGAGCTACTATGGCTACACCTTC. Amino acids: CASSGGQGSYYGYTF.

The chain carries TRBV27 and TRBJ1-4; D gene unclear. The length of the CDR3 is 14 residues. Germline-derived CDR1 and CDR2 are MNHEY and SMNVEV (reference sequence). Trimming pared 5 bases from V and 5 bases from J, leaving 12 bases between. In nucleotides, the CDR3 is TGTGCCAGCAGTCCTAACGGGGTGAATGAAAAACTGTTTTTT. Amino acids: CASSPNGVNEKLFF.

This rearrangement joins TRBV15 to TRBJ2-5; 11 bases map to TRBD1. The DNA matches TRBJ2-7 better at its end, which makes the J call doubtful. The length of the CDR3 is 13 residues. Germline CDR1 and CDR2: LNHNV and YYDKDF (reference sequence). CDR3 nucleotide sequence: TGTGCCACCAGCATTGGGACAGGGGGCGAGCAGTACTTC. Protein product: CATSIGTGGEQYF.

V usage is TRBV9 and J usage is TRBJ2-1, with 10 bases that match TRBD2. The CDR3 spans 20 residues. J lost 0 bases, V lost 2 bases, and 14 bases had no gene match. CDR1 is SGDLS, CDR2 YYNGEE, per germline. The CDR3 region has the DNA TGTGCCAGCAGCGTGAGGCTAGCGGGGGCGTCCCCAAGCTCCTACAATGAGCAGTTCTTC. Protein sequence: CASSVRLAGASPSSYNEQFF.

Note on this clone: Additional DNA sequences in this sample encode the identical CDR3. This chain connects TRBV7-9 to TRBJ1-1, with a weak D call TRBD1 (6 bases). In germline, CDR1 is SEHNR, CDR2 FQNEAQ (reference sequence). This CDR3 has 14 residues. Between the trimmed V and J ends, which lost 5 bases and 2 bases, there was a span of 12 bases. The CDR3 DNA reads TGTGCCAGCAGCCTGGGACAAACTAACACTGAAGCTTTCTTT. Its translation: CASSLGQTNTEAFF.

The chain is built from TRBV14 and TRBJ1-1, with 7 positions matching TRBD1. CDR3 length: 16 amino acids. Trimming at V came to 0 bases and at J to 3 bases, leaving 7 bases not matched to a gene. From germline, CDR1 is SGHDN and CDR2 FVKESK. The CDR3 region is CASSQDKGAVDTEAFF. In DNA form, the CDR3 reads TGTGCCAGCAGCCAAGATAAGGGGGCCGTCGACACTGAAGCTTTCTTT.

The V and J genes are TRBV7-3 and TRBJ2-3; possible D gene TRBD2, 5 bases. CDR3 length equals 14 residues. Trimming took off 5 bases at V and 2 bases at J, with 11 bases between the two ends. CDR1 is SGHTA and CDR2 is FQGTGA in the germline V gene. The DNA of the CDR3 is TGTGCCAGCAGCCGGCGGGCCAACACAGATACGCAGTATTTT. Protein: CASSRRANTDTQYF.

The genes are TRBV18 and TRBJ2-2; TRBD1 might be the D (6 bases). V gave up 1 base and J gave up 3 bases, with 9 bases separating them. The CDR3 totals 15 residues. Germline CDR1 reads KGHSH; CDR2 reads LQKENI. This CDR3 is CASSPQGVDTGELFF. In DNA, the CDR3 is TGTGCCAGCTCACCACAGGGGGTGGACACCGGGGAGCTGTTTTTT.

This clone showed up just a few times. CDR3 region: CASSFGRARDEQYF. The CDR3 DNA reads as TGTGCCAGCAGTTTCGGGCGGGCGCGCGACGAGCAGTACTTC. The genes are TRBV27 and TRBJ2-7; a possible D gene is TRBD2 (5 bases). From germline, CDR1 is MNHEY and CDR2 SMNVEV (reference sequence). CDR3 length equals 14 residues. V lost 3 bases to trimming and J lost 5 bases, with 14 bases between them.

Written as DNA, the CDR3 is TGTGCCAGCAGCGGGGACAGGGCTGGTGGCTACACCTTC. Protein: CASSGDRAGGYTF. This sequence joins TRBV2 and TRBJ1-2; TRBD1 agrees at 9 bases. The V gene's germline CDR1 is SNHLY and CDR2 FYNNEI. After removal of 6 bases from V and 7 bases from J, the junction contained 6 bases not matched to a gene. This CDR3 is 13 amino acids long. The variable domain in full, with the rest retrieved from reference TRBV2 and TRBJ1-2, is EPEVTQTPSHQVTQMGQEVILRCVPISNHLYFYWYRQILGQKVEFLVSFYNNEISEKSEIFDDQFSVERPDGSNFTLKIRSTKLEDSAMYFCASSGDRAGGYTFGSGTRLTVV.

This clone was observed once. This sequence joins TRBV7-6 and TRBJ2-7; the match to TRBD2 covers 9 bases. V gave up 5 bases and J gave up 0 bases; unmatched junction bases: 11. The CDR3 contains 17 residues. The V gene's germline CDR1 is SGHVS and CDR2 FNYEAQ. In DNA form, the CDR3 reads TGTGCCAGCAGCCTCGCTGTTGGGCGGGGGGGCTCCTACGAGCAGTACTTC. This gives the protein CASSLAVGRGGSYEQYF.

V gene TRBV11-2 combines with J gene TRBJ1-4; D unresolved. V shed 1 base and J shed 7 bases, with 4 bases lying between them. This CDR3 is built from 12 residues. Germline V gene data show CDR1 as SGHAT and CDR2 as FQNNGV. This CDR3 reads CASSLGSEKLFF. The DNA of the CDR3 is TGTGCCAGCAGCTTAGGTAGTGAAAAACTGTTTTTT.